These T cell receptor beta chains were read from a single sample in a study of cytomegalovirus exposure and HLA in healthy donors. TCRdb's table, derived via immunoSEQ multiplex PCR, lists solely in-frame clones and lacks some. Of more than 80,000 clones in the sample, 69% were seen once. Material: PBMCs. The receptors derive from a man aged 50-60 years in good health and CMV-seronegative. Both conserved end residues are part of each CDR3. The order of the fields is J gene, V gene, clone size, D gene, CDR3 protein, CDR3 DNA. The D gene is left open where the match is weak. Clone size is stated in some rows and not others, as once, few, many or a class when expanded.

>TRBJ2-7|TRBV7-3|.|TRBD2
CASSLALAGIHEQYF
TGTGCCAGCAGCTTAGCACTAGCGGGGATCCACGAGCAGTACTTC
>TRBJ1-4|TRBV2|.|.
CASSEAEKLFF
TGTGCCAGCAGCGAGGCTGAAAAACTGTTTTTT
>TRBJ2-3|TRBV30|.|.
CAWSPLPAQRFTDTQYF
TGTGCCTGGAGTCCCCTCCCGGCCCAGCGCTTCACAGATACGCAGTATTTT
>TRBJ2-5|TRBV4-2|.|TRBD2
CASSPRVSGQETQYF
TGTGCCAGCAGCCCTAGGGTTAGCGGGCAAGAGACCCAGTACTTC
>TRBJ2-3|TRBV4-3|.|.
CASSQGLGGAFTDTQYF
TGCGCCAGCAGCCAAGGTTTAGGGGGGGCGTTCACAGATACGCAGTATTTT
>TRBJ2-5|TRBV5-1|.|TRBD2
CASRPGLAGETQYF
TGCGCCAGCAGGCCGGGACTAGCGGGCGAGACCCAGTACTTC
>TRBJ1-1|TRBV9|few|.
CASSVTGANTEAFF
TGTGCCAGCAGCGTGACAGGTGCGAACACTGAAGCTTTCTTT
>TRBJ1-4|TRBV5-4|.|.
CASSLAGQGTTNEKLFF
TGTGCCAGCAGCTTGGCCGGGCAGGGAACAACTAATGAAAAACTGTTTTTT
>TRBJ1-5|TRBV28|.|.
CASSSPGDVAAQPQHF
TGTGCCAGCAGTTCTCCGGGGGATGTAGCTGCTCAGCCCCAGCATTTT
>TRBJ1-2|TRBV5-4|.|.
CASSLAAAIYGYTF
TGTGCCAGCAGCTTGGCCGCGGCAATCTATGGCTACACCTTC
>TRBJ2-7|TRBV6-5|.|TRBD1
CASSSGQGPYEQYF
TGTGCCAGCAGTTCGGGACAGGGCCCCTACGAGCAGTACTTC
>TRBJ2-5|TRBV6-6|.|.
CASSYGGLGETQYF
TGTGCCAGCAGTTACGGAGGGTTGGGGGAGACCCAGTACTTC
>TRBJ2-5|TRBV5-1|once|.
CASSLQGGEETQYF
TGCGCCAGCAGCTTACAGGGTGGGGAAGAGACCCAGTACTTC
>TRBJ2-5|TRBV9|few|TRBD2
CASSVGASGSLGETQYF
TGTGCCAGCAGCGTAGGGGCTAGCGGGAGCCTGGGGGAGACCCAGTACTTC
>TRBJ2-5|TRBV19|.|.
CASARGQETQYF
TGTGCCAGTGCAAGGGGACAAGAGACCCAGTACTTC
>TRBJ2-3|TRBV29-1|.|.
CSAAGEPSTDTQYF
TGCAGCGCTGCTGGAGAACCTAGCACAGATACGCAGTATTTT
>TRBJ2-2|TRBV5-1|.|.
CASSLRRGASVPTGELFF
TGCGCCAGCAGCTTAAGGCGCGGGGCTAGCGTACCGACCGGGGAGCTGTTTTTT
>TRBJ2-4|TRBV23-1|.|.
CASGSRGQATAKNIQYF
TGCGCCAGCGGAAGTAGGGGCCAGGCCACAGCCAAAAACATTCAGTACTTC
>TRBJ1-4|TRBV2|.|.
CASCRDKTNEKLFF
TGTGCCAGCTGCCGGGACAAGACTAATGAAAAACTGTTTTTT
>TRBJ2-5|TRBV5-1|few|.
CASSLRSRQETQYF
TGCGCCAGCAGCTTGCGTAGTAGACAAGAGACCCAGTACTTC
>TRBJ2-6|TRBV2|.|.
CASRLTQGYGANVLTF
TGTGCCAGCAGGCTGACTCAGGGTTACGGGGCCAACGTCCTGACTTTC
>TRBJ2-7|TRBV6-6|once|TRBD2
CASSYSSGESEQYF
TGTGCCAGCAGTTACTCTAGCGGGGAAAGCGAGCAGTACTTC
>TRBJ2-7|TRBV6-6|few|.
CATDRDSGYEQYF
TGTGCCACTGATCGGGACAGCGGGTACGAGCAGTACTTC
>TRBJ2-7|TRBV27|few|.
CASSLGPYDSSYEQYF
TGTGCCAGCAGTTTAGGCCCTTATGATAGCTCCTACGAGCAGTACTTC
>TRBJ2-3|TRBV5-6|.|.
CASSLRPGLGTDTQYF
TGTGCCAGCAGCTTGAGGCCGGGTCTAGGAACAGATACGCAGTATTTT
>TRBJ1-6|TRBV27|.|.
CASSLSGRGASPLHF
TGTGCCAGCAGTTTATCGGGAAGGGGTGCTTCACCCCTCCACTTT
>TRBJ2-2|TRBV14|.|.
CAGVGAVSGVKVVGELFF
TGTGCAGGTGTAGGGGCGGTGTCGGGAGTAAAGGTGGTCGGGGAGCTGTTTTTT
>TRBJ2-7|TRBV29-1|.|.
CSVFPTEPPYEQYF
TGCAGCGTTTTCCCGACAGAGCCCCCGTACGAGCAGTACTTC
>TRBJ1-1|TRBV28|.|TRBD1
CASSLGTGGRGAFF
TGTGCCAGCAGTTTAGGGACAGGGGGCCGGGGAGCTTTCTTT
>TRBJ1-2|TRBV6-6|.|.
CASSLGERAPQEGYTF
TGTGCCAGCAGCCTCGGGGAGAGGGCCCCTCAGGAGGGCTACACCTTC
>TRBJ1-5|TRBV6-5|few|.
CASRGEETQHF
TGTGCCAGCAGAGGTGAGGAGACCCAGCATTTT
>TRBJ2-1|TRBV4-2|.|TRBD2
CASSQEPGLAGSYNEQFF
TGTGCCAGCAGCCAAGAGCCCGGACTAGCGGGCTCCTACAATGAGCAGTTCTTC
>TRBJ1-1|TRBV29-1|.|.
CSVEDSRSGNTEAFF
TGCAGCGTTGAAGACTCAAGGAGCGGGAACACTGAAGCTTTCTTT
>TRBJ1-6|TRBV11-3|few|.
CASSSGFGSPLHF
TGTGCCAGCAGCTCAGGGTTTGGTTCACCCCTCCACTTT
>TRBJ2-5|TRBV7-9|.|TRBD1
CASRRHAGTGETQYF
TGTGCCAGCAGGCGTCATGCCGGGACAGGAGAGACCCAGTACTTC
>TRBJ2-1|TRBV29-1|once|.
CSVDTGQFF
TGCAGCGTTGATACAGGCCAGTTCTTC
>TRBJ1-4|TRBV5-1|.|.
CASSLLWGVGEKLFF
TGCGCCAGCAGCTTGCTTTGGGGGGTTGGCGAAAAACTGTTTTTT
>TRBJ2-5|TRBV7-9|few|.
CASSSEQGKLLETQYF
TGTGCCAGCAGCTCGGAACAGGGAAAGCTTCTAGAGACCCAGTACTTC
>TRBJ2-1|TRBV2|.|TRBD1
CASTDRVGNEQFF
TGTGCCAGCACCGACAGGGTGGGCAATGAGCAGTTCTTC
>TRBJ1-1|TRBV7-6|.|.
CASSLNRDQSEAFF
TGTGCCAGCAGCCTTAACAGGGATCAATCTGAAGCTTTCTTT
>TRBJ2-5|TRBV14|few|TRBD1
CASSHGLGTGQETQYF
TGTGCCAGCAGCCATGGGCTCGGGACAGGGCAAGAGACCCAGTACTTC
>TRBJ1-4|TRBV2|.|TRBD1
CASARGREKLFF
TGTGCCAGCGCTAGGGGGCGCGAAAAACTGTTTTTT
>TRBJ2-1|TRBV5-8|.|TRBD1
CASSLGTGSNNEQFF
TGTGCCAGCAGCTTGGGGACAGGGTCCAACAATGAGCAGTTCTTC
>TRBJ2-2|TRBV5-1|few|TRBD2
CASTLAGGDTGELFF
TGCGCCAGCACCCTAGCGGGGGGAGACACCGGGGAGCTGTTTTTT
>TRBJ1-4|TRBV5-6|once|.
CASSLGGRNEKLFF
TGTGCCAGCAGCTTGGGAGGTCGAAATGAAAAACTGTTTTTT
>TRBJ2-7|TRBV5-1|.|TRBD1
CASSLLQGDSYEQYF
TGCGCCAGCAGCTTGCTCCAGGGGGACTCCTACGAGCAGTACTTC
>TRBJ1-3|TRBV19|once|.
CASSREIHPDSGNTIYF
TGTGCCAGTAGTAGGGAGATTCATCCGGACTCTGGAAACACCATATATTTT
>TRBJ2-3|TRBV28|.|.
CASSRSTQYF
TGTGCCAGTAGTCGGAGTACGCAGTATTTT
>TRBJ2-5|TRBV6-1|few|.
CASSPRQQETQYF
TGTGCCAGCAGTCCACGACAACAAGAGACCCAGTACTTC
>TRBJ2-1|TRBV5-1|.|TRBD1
CASSQTGGLAPYNEQFF
TGCGCCAGCAGTCAGACAGGGGGGCTAGCCCCCTACAATGAGCAGTTCTTC
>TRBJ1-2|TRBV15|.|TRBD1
CATSSGGQVWYGYTF
TGTGCCACCAGCAGTGGGGGACAGGTGTGGTATGGCTACACCTTC